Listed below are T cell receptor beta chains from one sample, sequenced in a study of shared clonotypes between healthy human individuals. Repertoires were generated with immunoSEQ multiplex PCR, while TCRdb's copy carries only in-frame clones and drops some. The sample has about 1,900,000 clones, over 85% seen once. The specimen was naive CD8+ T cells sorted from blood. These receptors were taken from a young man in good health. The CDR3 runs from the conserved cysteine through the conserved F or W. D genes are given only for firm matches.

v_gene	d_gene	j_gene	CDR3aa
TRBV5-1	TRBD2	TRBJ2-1	CASSWTSGNNEQFF
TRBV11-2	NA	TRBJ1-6	CASSLATYNSPLHF
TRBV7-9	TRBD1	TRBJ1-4	CASSRDSATNEKLFF
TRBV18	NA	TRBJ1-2	CASSPPGIGNYGYTF
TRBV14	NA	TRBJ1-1	CASSQGAVRFGGTEAFF
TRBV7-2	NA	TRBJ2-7	CASRQTGRSYEQYF
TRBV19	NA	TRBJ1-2	CASSDDNYGYTF
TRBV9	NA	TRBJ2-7	CASSVAGLREEQYF
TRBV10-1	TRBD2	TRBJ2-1	CASSAGTSGYEQFF
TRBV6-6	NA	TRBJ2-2	CASSYLNTGELFF
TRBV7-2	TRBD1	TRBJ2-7	CASSTWTGLRPYEQYF
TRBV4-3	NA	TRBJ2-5	CASSQDLGEPGVETQYF
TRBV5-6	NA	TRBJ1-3	CASSLDSVTIYF
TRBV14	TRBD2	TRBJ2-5	CASSRVRTSGQETQYF
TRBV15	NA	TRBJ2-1	CATSRTDNEQFF
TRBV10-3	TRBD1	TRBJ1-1	CAAGGGAFDTEAFF
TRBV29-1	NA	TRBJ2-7	CSATTGYEQYF
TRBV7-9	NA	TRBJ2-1	CASRTGMSSYNEQFF
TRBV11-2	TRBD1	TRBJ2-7	CASAQGAPVAYEQYF
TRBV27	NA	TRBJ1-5	CASSLSIGQPQHF
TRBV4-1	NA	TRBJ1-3	CASSQDPQLTLWGAGNTIYF
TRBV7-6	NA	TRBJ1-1	CASSFVESEAFF
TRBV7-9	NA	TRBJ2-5	CASSPDRTQETQYF
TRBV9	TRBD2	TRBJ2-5	CASSVEDLGLAGGLETQYF
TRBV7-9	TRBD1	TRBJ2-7	CASSQVDRGIYEQYF
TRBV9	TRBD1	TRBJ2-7	CASSRDRGLVYF
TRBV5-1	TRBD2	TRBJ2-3	CASSLRDAGLPTDTQYF
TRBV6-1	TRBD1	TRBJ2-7	CASSEGGQGPYEQYF
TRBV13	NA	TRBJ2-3	CASSLGYGERAHAQYF
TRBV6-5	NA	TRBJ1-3	CASSYSVGDSGNTIYF
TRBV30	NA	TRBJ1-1	CAWTPPGRRAFF
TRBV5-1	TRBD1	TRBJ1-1	CASSSWTGGLMNTEAFF
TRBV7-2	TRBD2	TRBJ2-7	CASSSTSGGSLEQYF
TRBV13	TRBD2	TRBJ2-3	CASSTRTSGGYTDTQYF
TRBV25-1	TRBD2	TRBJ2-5	CASSELREGETQYF
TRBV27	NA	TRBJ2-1	CASSSDYSSYNEQFF
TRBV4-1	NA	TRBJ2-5	CASSQDLTTGRTQYF
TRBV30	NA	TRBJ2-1	CAWSVLGDNEQFF
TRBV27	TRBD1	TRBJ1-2	CASSGDRDYGYTF
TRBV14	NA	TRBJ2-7	CASSQAVGLPYEQYF
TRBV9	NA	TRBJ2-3	CASSVEADTQYF
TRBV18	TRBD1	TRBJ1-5	CASSSGTDFNQPQHF
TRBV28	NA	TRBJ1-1	CASSSTGFMNTEAFF
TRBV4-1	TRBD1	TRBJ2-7	CASSQEDRSFSYEQYF
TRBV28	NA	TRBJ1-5	CASSYGDNQPQHF
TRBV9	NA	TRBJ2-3	CASGAGASTDTQYF
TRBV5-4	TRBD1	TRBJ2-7	CASSWGQASYEQYF
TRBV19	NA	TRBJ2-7	CASAGAGVYEQYF
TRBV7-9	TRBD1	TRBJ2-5	CASSWTGGIETQYF
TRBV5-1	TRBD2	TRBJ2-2	CASSFRTSGRFDTGELFF
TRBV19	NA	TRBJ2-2	CASSIDQYTGELFF
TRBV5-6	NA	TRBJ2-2	CASSLVGNTGELFF
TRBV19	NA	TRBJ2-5	CASSVGDGIIQETQYF
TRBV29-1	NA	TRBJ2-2	CSAAPTNTGELFF
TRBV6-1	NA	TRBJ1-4	CASSEWAATNEKLFF
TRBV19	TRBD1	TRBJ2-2	CASSPEGTGGYGELFF
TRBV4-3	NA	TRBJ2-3	CASSHGTPSTDTQYF
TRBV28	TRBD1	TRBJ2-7	CASLRGPSFSYEQYF
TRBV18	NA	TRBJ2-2	CASSPPDKEAGELFF
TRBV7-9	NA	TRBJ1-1	CASSAPYRGTEAFF